There are many counts of the clone carrying this T cell receptor (beta chain). This entry comes from a study of T cells in Graves' hyperthyroidism and ophthalmopathy. RNA transcripts provided the source from which TCR beta CDR3 regions were amplified. The study used the HTBI primer set for a first-round RT-PCR of the TCR CDR3. TCRdb itself ran the multiplex PCR reads through MiXCR, one entry per CDR3 protein. This sample has approximately 610,000 distinct CDR3 sequences; around 15% occur once, and the top ten carry about 4.5%. Material: blood. This clonotype was sampled from a middle-aged woman with Graves' ophthalmopathy.

The CDR3 DNA reads TGTGCCACCAGCAGAGATCGAGGATACTCCTACGAGCAGTACTTC. Its protein is CATSRDRGYSYEQYF. V gene TRBV15 combines with J gene TRBJ2-7; D not resolved. CDR1 is LNHNV, CDR2 YYDKDF, per germline (reference sequence). Trimming cost V 0 bases and J 0 bases, with 9 bases left between them. The CDR3 length is 15 residues.